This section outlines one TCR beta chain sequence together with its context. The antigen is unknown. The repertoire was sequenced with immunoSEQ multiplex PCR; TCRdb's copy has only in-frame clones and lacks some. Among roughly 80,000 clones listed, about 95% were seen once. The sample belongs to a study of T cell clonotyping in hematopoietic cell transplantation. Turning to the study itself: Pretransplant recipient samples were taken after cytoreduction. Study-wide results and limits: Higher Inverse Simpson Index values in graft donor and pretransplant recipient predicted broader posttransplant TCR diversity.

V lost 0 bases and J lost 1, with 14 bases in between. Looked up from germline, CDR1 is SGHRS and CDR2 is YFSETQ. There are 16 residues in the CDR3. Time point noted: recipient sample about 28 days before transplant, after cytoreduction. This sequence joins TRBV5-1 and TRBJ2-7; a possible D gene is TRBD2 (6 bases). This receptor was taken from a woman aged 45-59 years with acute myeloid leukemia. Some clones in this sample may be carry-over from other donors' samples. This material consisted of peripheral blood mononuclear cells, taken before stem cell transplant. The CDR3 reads CASSLVGGRVSYEQYF. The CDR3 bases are TGCGCCAGCAGCTTGGTCGGGGGACGGGTATCCTACGAGCAGTACTTC. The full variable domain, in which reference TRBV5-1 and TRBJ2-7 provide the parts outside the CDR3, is KAGVTQTPRYLIKTRGQQVTLSCSPISGHRSVSWYQQTPGQGLQFLFEYFSETQRNKGNFPGRFSGRQFSNSRSEMNVSTLELGDSALYLCASSLVGGRVSYEQYFGPGTRLTVT.